The 20 T cell receptor beta chains given below trace back to one sample, sequenced in a study of blood T cell repertoires in COVID-19. Sequencing used immunoSEQ multiplex PCR; TCRdb keeps in-frame clones, though not all of them. In the table there are 170,000 or so clones, 86% of which are singletons. Input material: peripheral blood. The receptors originated from a middle-aged man with active or convalescent COVID-19.

The chain recombines TRBV24-1 with TRBJ2-1, with 14 bases matching TRBD2. V shed 6 bases, J shed 6 bases, and the junction held 3 bases outside the gene matches. Germline V gene lookup returns CDR1 KGHDR and CDR2 SFDVKD. The CDR3 contains 15 residues. The CDR3 nucleotides read TGTGCCACCAGTATGGGACTAGCGGGAGCCAATGAGCAGTTCTTC. It encodes CATSMGLAGANEQFF.

The rearrangement links TRBV19 to TRBJ2-5; 7 nucleotides align to TRBD2. The junction had 9 bases not matched to a gene; V was cut back by 5 bases and J by 0 bases. Germline CDR1 reads LNHDA; CDR2 reads SQIVND (reference sequence). This CDR3 contains 16 residues. Written as DNA, the CDR3 is TGTGCCAGTAGTTTAGTTGCAGGGACTAACCAAGAGACCCAGTACTTC. As protein: CASSLVAGTNQETQYF.

This clone was counted a few times. The J gene is TRBJ2-7, the V gene TRBV2; D perhaps matches TRBD2 (6 bases). The CDR3 length is 14 residues. Germline V gene lookup returns CDR1 SNHLY and CDR2 FYNNEI. V lost 3 bases to trimming and J lost 1 base, with 10 bases between them. The CDR3 protein is CASSDGRYSYEQYF. CDR3 nucleotides: TGTGCCAGCAGTGACGGGAGATATTCCTACGAGCAGTACTTC.

The gene calls are TRBV2 and TRBJ2-1; 7 positions match TRBD1. This CDR3 is built from 15 residues. Germline V gives CDR1 SNHLY, CDR2 FYNNEI. V gave up 5 bases and J gave up 5 bases; unmatched junction bases: 9. CDR3 DNA: TGTGCCAGCAGTAGGGACAGATTGAAAGACAATGAGCAGTTCTTC. The encoded protein is CASSRDRLKDNEQFF.

The J gene is TRBJ1-2, the V gene TRBV7-2; 10 bases agree with TRBD1. The V and J ends lost 5 bases and 5 bases, in that order; junction bases with no gene match: 8. The CDR3 sequence is 15 residues long. From germline, CDR1 is SGHTA and CDR2 FQGNSA. The CDR3 DNA is TGTGCCAGCAGCATAGGGACAGGGGACAGATATGGCTACACCTTC. It is translated as CASSIGTGDRYGYTF.

This chain uses TRBV7-9 with TRBJ1-2, with a possible D match to TRBD1 (6 bases). Germline loops: CDR1 SEHNR, CDR2 FQNEAQ (reference sequence). The CDR3 extends over 14 amino acids. V was trimmed by 4 bases and J by 1 base, leaving 10 bases between them. The CDR3 spells CASSSRTDNYGYTF. CDR3 bases: TGTGCCAGCAGCTCCCGGACAGATAACTATGGCTACACCTTC.

The chain combines TRBV7-2 with TRBJ2-1; D is perhaps TRBD1 (5 bases). The CDR3 is 14 amino acids. The germline gives CDR1 SGHTA, CDR2 FQGNSA. V was clipped by 1 base and J by 10 bases, with 14 bases between them. The CDR3, as DNA: TGTGCCAGCAGCTTAGGGTTGGGGCCCGGAGAGCAGTTCTTC. Protein sequence: CASSLGLGPGEQFF.

The chain couples TRBV2 to TRBJ2-1, with a weak D call TRBD2 (5 bases). The CDR3 loop spans 14 amino acids. Germline CDR1 SNHLY, CDR2 FYNNEI. V lost 3 bases, J lost 4 bases, and 10 bases lay in between. The CDR3 sequence is CASSDLGGYNEQFF. The DNA for the CDR3 is TGTGCCAGCAGTGACTTAGGCGGGTACAATGAGCAGTTCTTC.

DNA of the CDR3: TGTGCCAGCAGCGTAGACGATCGGGGCTACACCTTC. Its protein is CASSVDDRGYTF. The J gene is TRBJ1-2, the V gene TRBV9; the D is unclear. V was trimmed by 0 bases and J by 8 bases, leaving 8 bases between them. The CDR3 covers 12 residues. Germline values: CDR1 SGDLS, CDR2 YYNGEE.

The chain is built from TRBV5-6 and TRBJ1-5, with 10 bases aligning to TRBD1. V lost 0 bases to trimming and J lost 3 bases; unmatched junction nucleotides: 9. This CDR3 has 18 residues. Germline CDR1 and CDR2: SGHDT and YYEEEE. DNA for the CDR3: TGTGCCAGCAGCTTGGATGCAAGGACAGGGGGGGACAATCAGCCCCAGCATTTT. This codes for CASSLDARTGGDNQPQHF.

CDR3 DNA: TGTGCCAGTAGTATGGGGACAGGGATGAACACTGAAGCTTTCTTT. Its translation: CASSMGTGMNTEAFF. This rearrangement joins TRBV19 to TRBJ1-1, with TRBD1 matching 9 bases. The germline gives CDR1 LNHDA, CDR2 SQIVND (reference sequence). CDR3 size: 15 residues. Trimming removed 3 bases from V and 0 bases from J; junction bases left unmatched: 2.

The rearrangement uses TRBV4-2 and TRBJ2-7; D gene uncertain. The CDR3 length is 15 residues. V was cut by 0 bases and J by 3 bases, with 12 bases left in between. Germline assignment: CDR1 LGHNA and CDR2 YNFKEQ. CDR3 sequence: CASSQDQFSSYEQYF. CDR3 nucleotide sequence: TGTGCCAGCAGCCAAGATCAATTTTCGAGCTACGAGCAGTACTTC.

The J gene is TRBJ2-7, the V gene TRBV3-1 (or the pseudogene TRBV3-2); 7 positions match TRBD2. J gave up 4 bases and V 1 base, and 7 bases lay outside the gene matches. This CDR3 has 15 residues. The germline V gene encodes CDR1 LGHDT and CDR2 YNNKEL (reference sequence). CDR3 in DNA: TGTGCCAGCAGCCAAGCGGCGGGAGCTGGTTACGAGCAGTACTTC. This sequence encodes CASSQAAGAGYEQYF.

This chain joins TRBV11-1 and TRBJ1-6; no firm D call. Germline V lookup: CDR1 SGHAT, CDR2 FQDESV (reference sequence). The V gene lost 3 bases and the J gene lost 8 bases, with 14 bases spanning the gap. The CDR3 sequence is 15 residues long. CDR3 sequence reads: CASSLAAFPDSPLHF. CDR3 nucleotide sequence: TGTGCCAGCAGCTTGGCTGCTTTTCCCGATTCACCCCTCCACTTT.

The chain combines TRBV4-3 with TRBJ2-3; 7 nucleotides line up with TRBD2. This CDR3 is built from 21 residues. V gave up 0 bases and J gave up 1 base; unmatched junction bases: 19. Germline CDR1 is LGHNA and CDR2 is YSLEER. The CDR3 here is CASSQDLWGGSHISRTDTQYF. The CDR3 DNA reads TGCGCCAGCAGCCAAGATCTGTGGGGGGGAAGTCACATCTCGCGCACAGATACGCAGTATTTT.

This chain joins TRBV19 and TRBJ2-3; D may be TRBD2 (6 bases). The germline CDR1 and CDR2 sequences are LNHDA and SQIVND (reference sequence). The CDR3 is made up of 12 amino acids. DNA for the CDR3: TGTGTCTCGGGGGATAACGGAGATACGCAGTATTTT. Amino acid sequence: CVSGDNGDTQYF. The entire variable domain, with the rest obtained from reference TRBV19 and TRBJ2-3, is as follows: DGGITQSPKYLFRKEGQNVTLSCEQNLNHDAMYWYRQDPGQGLRLIYYSQIVNDFQKGDIAEGYSVSREKKESFPLTVTSAQKNPTAFYLCVSGDNGDTQYFGPGTRLTVL.

V gene TRBV30 combines with J gene TRBJ1-4, with D maybe TRBD1 (5 bases). Trimming took off 2 bases at V and 13 bases at J, with 14 bases between the two ends. This CDR3 region has 12 residues. Looked up from germline, CDR1 is GTSNPN and CDR2 is SVGIG (reference sequence). CDR3 in DNA: TGTGCCTGGAGTTTCACAGGCCAGTCACTGTTTTTT. It is translated as CAWSFTGQSLFF. The variable domain in full, completed from reference TRBV30 and TRBJ1-4, reads SQTIHQWPATLVQPVGSPLSLECTVEGTSNPNLYWYRQAAGRGLQLLFYSVGIGQISSEVPQNLSASRPQDRQFILSSKKLLLSDSGFYLCAWSFTGQSLFFGSGTQLSVL.

The chain combines TRBV7-9 with TRBJ2-7; TRBD2 aligns across 11 bases. The V gene's germline CDR1 is SEHNR and CDR2 FQNEAQ (reference sequence). With 5 bases clipped from V and 6 bases from J, the junction kept 12 bases outside the gene matches. The CDR3 has 16 amino acids. DNA of the CDR3: TGTGCCAGCAGCGCCTCCGCTAGCGGGAGGTTTTCCGAGCAGTACTTC. It encodes CASSASASGRFSEQYF.

The CDR3 region is CASSPTGHTYEQYF. The CDR3 bases are TGTGCCAGCAGCCCAACGGGACACACCTACGAGCAGTACTTC. This chain uses TRBV9 with TRBJ2-7; TRBD1 is a possible D gene (6 bases). V was pared by 4 bases and J by 2 bases, with 13 bases between. Germline loops: CDR1 SGDLS, CDR2 YYNGEE. The CDR3 has 14 residues. Together with reference TRBV9 and TRBJ2-7, the CDR3 gives the full variable domain: DSGVTQTPKHLITATGQRVTLRCSPRSGDLSVYWYQQSLDQGLQFLIQYYNGEERAKGNILERFSAQQFPDLHSELNLSSLELGDSALYFCASSPTGHTYEQYFGPGTRLTVT.

This sequence joins TRBV28 and TRBJ1-4; TRBD1 matches 10 bases. Germline V CDR1 and CDR2: MDHEN, SYDVKM. The CDR3 loop spans 14 amino acids. The V and J ends lost 5 bases and 8 bases, in that order; junction bases with no gene match: 5. The CDR3 bases are TGTGCCAGCAGTCCAGACAGGGGGCGCGAAAAACTGTTTTTT. Its protein is CASSPDRGREKLFF.